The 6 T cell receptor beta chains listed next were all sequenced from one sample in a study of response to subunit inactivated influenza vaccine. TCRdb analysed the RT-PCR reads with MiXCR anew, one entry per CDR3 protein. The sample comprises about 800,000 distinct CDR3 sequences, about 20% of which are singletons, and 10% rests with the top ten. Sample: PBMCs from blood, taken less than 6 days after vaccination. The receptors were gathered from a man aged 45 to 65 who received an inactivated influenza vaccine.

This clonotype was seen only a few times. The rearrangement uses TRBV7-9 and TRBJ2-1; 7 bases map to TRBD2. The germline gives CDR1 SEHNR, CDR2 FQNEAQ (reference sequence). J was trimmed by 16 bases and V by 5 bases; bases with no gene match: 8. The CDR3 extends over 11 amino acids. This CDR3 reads CASSQGLVEFF. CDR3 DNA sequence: TGTGCCAGCAGCCAAGGACTAGTAGAATTCTTC.

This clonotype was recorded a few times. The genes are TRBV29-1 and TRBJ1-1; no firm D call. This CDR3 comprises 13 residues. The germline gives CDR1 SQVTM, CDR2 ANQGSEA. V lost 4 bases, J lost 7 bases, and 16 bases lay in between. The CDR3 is CSVAIYESVEAFF. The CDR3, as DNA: TGCAGCGTTGCCATTTACGAAAGTGTTGAAGCTTTCTTT.

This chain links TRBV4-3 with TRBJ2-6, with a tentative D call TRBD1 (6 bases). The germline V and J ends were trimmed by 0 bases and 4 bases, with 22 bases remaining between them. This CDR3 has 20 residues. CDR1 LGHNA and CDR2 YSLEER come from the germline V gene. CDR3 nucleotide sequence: TGCGCCAGCAGCCAAGATTCCAGGGGCCCCTCCCTCGGGGGGGCCAACGTCCTGACTTTC. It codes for CASSQDSRGPSLGGANVLTF.

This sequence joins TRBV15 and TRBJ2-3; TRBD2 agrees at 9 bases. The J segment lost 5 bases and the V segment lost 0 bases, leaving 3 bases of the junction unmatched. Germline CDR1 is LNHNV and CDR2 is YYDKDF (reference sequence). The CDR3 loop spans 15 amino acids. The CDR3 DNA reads TGTGCCACCAGCAGAGAATCACTAGCGGGAGATACGCAGTATTTT. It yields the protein CATSRESLAGDTQYF.

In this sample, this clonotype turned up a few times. Written as DNA, the CDR3 is TGCAGTGCTAGACCGGGACAGGGAAATCAGCCCCAGCATTTT. It yields the protein CSARPGQGNQPQHF. This rearrangement joins TRBV20-1 to TRBJ1-5; 9 bases match TRBD1. CDR3 length: 14 residues. Trimming removed 2 bases from V and 4 bases from J; junction bases left unmatched: 3. Germline CDR1 is DFQATT and CDR2 is SNEGSKA (reference sequence).

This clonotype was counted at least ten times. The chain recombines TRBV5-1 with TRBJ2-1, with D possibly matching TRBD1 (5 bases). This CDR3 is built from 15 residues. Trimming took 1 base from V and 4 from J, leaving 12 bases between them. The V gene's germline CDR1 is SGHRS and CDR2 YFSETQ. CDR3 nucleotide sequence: TGCGCCAGCAGCTTGACAGGACCTTCTTACAATGAGCAGTTCTTC. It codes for CASSLTGPSYNEQFF. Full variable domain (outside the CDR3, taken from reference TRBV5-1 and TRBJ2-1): KAGVTQTPRYLIKTRGQQVTLSCSPISGHRSVSWYQQTPGQGLQFLFEYFSETQRNKGNFPGRFSGRQFSNSRSEMNVSTLELGDSALYLCASSLTGPSYNEQFFGPGTRLTVL.